A single sample is the source of the 26 T cell receptor beta chains below, sequenced in a study of cytomegalovirus exposure and HLA in healthy donors. With 60 Vbeta and 13 Jbeta primers, the PCR was carried out. TCRdb's table, derived via immunoSEQ multiplex PCR, lists solely in-frame clones and lacks some. The repertoire holds about 210,000 clones, with around 79% as singletons. The sample was PBMCs. These receptor sequences come from a male donor in good health and CMV-seronegative.

The gene calls are TRBV7-2 and TRBJ2-3; 7 nucleotides match TRBD2. Germline V lookup: CDR1 SGHTA, CDR2 FQGNSA. The V and J ends lost 3 bases and 2 bases, in that order; junction bases with no gene match: 5. The CDR3 covers 15 residues. The CDR3 bases are TGTGCCAGCAGCTTCCCTAGCGGAACCACAGATACGCAGTATTTT. Amino acids: CASSFPSGTTDTQYF.

This clone was seen a handful of times. The chain links TRBV5-4 to TRBJ2-7; 10 nucleotides align to TRBD1. J lost 4 bases, V lost 0 bases, and 4 bases had no gene match. From germline, CDR1 is SGHNT and CDR2 YYREEE (reference sequence). CDR3 length: 15 amino acids. The CDR3, as DNA: TGTGCCAGCAGCTTGGGGGGACAGGGGCTTTACGAGCAGTACTTC. It specifies CASSLGGQGLYEQYF.

The V gene is TRBV2, the J gene TRBJ1-1; no clear D. The V end lost 5 bases, the J end lost 2 bases, and 12 bases lay between the germline ends. Germline V gives CDR1 SNHLY, CDR2 FYNNEI. There are 14 residues in the CDR3. The CDR3 here is CASSTSLTNTEAFF. The CDR3 DNA reads as TGTGCCAGCAGTACATCGTTGACAAACACTGAAGCTTTCTTT.

The chain combines TRBV7-9 with TRBJ1-1, with a weak D call TRBD1 (6 bases). V lost 3 bases and J lost 0, with 11 bases in between. The CDR3 length is 15 residues. Germline V gene sequence: CDR1 SEHNR, CDR2 FQNEAQ (reference sequence). The CDR3 region has the DNA TGTGCCAGCAGCTTGAACAGGGCGATGAACACTGAAGCTTTCTTT. Its translation is CASSLNRAMNTEAFF.

V is TRBV7-2 and J is TRBJ2-5, with 10 bases that match TRBD1. The J call may be faulty, since TRBJ2-7 better matches the DNA end. CDR3 length: 16 residues. Germline V gene data show CDR1 as SGHTA and CDR2 as FQGNSA. DNA of the CDR3: TGTGCCAGCAGCCCAAGGACAGGGGGGCTTACCTACGAGCAGTACTTC. This gives the protein CASSPRTGGLTYEQYF.

The V and J genes are TRBV4-3 and TRBJ1-3, with TRBD1 as a possible D gene (5 bases). Trimming pared 0 bases from V and 6 bases from J, leaving 12 bases between. The germline gives CDR1 LGHNA, CDR2 YSLEER. The CDR3 totals 15 residues. For the CDR3, the DNA is TGCGCCAGCAGCCAAGACCCTCGGACAACAAACACCATATATTTT. It is translated as CASSQDPRTTNTIYF.

This clone was counted once. The chain recombines TRBV18 with TRBJ2-3; 7 nucleotides line up with TRBD1. The CDR3 length is 17 residues. Per germline, CDR1 KGHSH and CDR2 LQKENI. The V gene end was trimmed by 0 bases and the J gene end by 3 bases; junction bases not matched to a gene: 9. The CDR3 spells CASSPPTSKGATDTQYF. Written as DNA, the CDR3 is TGTGCCAGCTCACCACCGACTTCCAAGGGGGCAACAGATACGCAGTATTTT.

CDR3 coding DNA: TGTGCCATCAGTGCGGACAGGGATAATTCACCCCTCCACTTT. This sequence encodes CAISADRDNSPLHF. V is TRBV10-3 and J is TRBJ1-6; 8 positions agree with TRBD1. After removal of 4 bases from V and 5 bases from J, the junction contained 1 base not matched to a gene. From germline, CDR1 is ENHRY and CDR2 SYGVKD. This CDR3 has 14 residues.

The V and J genes are TRBV27 and TRBJ1-4; D not resolved. Trimming left V 2 bases short and J 4 bases short, with 8 bases between. CDR1 is MNHEY and CDR2 is SMNVEV in the germline V gene (reference sequence). The length of the CDR3 is 14 residues. The CDR3 region has the DNA TGTGCCAGCAGTTTAAGCAGGCTTAATGAAAAACTGTTTTTT. Translating gives CASSLSRLNEKLFF.

The CDR3 DNA reads TGTGCCAGCAGTTTACCTCGTTACAATGAGCAGTTCTTC. This translates into CASSLPRYNEQFF. The gene calls are TRBV27 and TRBJ2-1, with D unclear. Trimming cost V 2 bases and J 4 bases, with 6 bases left between them. This CDR3 is 13 amino acids long. The germline V gene has CDR1 MNHEY and CDR2 SMNVEV (reference sequence).

This chain links TRBV4-3 with TRBJ1-5; a possible D gene is TRBD1 (5 bases). The CDR3 contains 15 residues. Trimming cost V 1 base and J 2 bases, with 9 bases left between them. CDR1 and CDR2 from the germline V gene are LGHNA and YSLEER. The chain's CDR3 is CASSQGGVGNQPQHF. The CDR3 region has the DNA TGCGCCAGCAGCCAAGGGGGGGTTGGCAATCAGCCCCAGCATTTT.

J is TRBJ2-6 and V is TRBV10-3, with no clear D. V dropped 10 bases and J dropped 0 bases, with 7 bases sitting between them. The CDR3 is made up of 13 amino acids. Germline V gene lookup returns CDR1 ENHRY and CDR2 SYGVKD. The CDR3 region is CATSPSGANVLTF. The CDR3 DNA reads TGTGCCACCTCCCCCTCTGGGGCCAACGTCCTGACTTTC.

This rearrangement joins TRBV7-8 to TRBJ1-6, with 8 positions matching TRBD1. The length of the CDR3 is 15 residues. The germline CDR1 and CDR2 sequences are SGHVS and FQNEAQ. Trimming cost V 5 bases and J 7 bases; bases outside gene matches: 7. The CDR3, as DNA: TGTGCCAGCAGCGACCTGACAGGGGAGAATTCACCCCTCCACTTT. It is translated as CASSDLTGENSPLHF.

The chain has TRBV27 and TRBJ2-5, with TRBD2 identical over 14 bases. The length of the CDR3 is 17 residues. Trimming cost V 2 bases and J 5 bases; bases outside gene matches: 7. Germline V gene data show CDR1 as MNHEY and CDR2 as SMNVEV (reference sequence). This CDR3 reads CASSLGGTSGRRETQYF. CDR3 bases: TGTGCCAGCAGTTTAGGGGGGACTAGCGGGAGACGGGAGACCCAGTACTTC.

The chain couples TRBV5-1 to TRBJ2-6; 7 bases match TRBD1. There are 15 residues in the CDR3. Per the germline V gene, CDR1 is SGHRS and CDR2 is YFSETQ. V trimming: 2 bases; J trimming: 2 bases; junction bases outside the gene matches: 1. CDR3 in amino acids: CASSLDRAGANVLTF. CDR3 nucleotide sequence: TGCGCCAGCAGCTTAGACAGGGCTGGGGCCAACGTCCTGACTTTC.

This chain uses TRBV18 with TRBJ1-5; the D is unclear. In germline, CDR1 is KGHSH, CDR2 LQKENI. The ends were cut back, 4 bases at V and 3 bases at J, with 7 bases in the middle. The CDR3 extends over 13 amino acids. Here the CDR3 DNA reads TGTGCCAGCTCACTCCAATCCAATCAGCCCCAGCATTTT. Translating gives CASSLQSNQPQHF.

There are a few counts of this clone. The chain links TRBV6-5 to TRBJ2-2; D may be TRBD2 (7 bases). The V gene lost 7 bases and the J gene lost 5 bases, with 14 bases spanning the gap. CDR1 is MNHEY, CDR2 SVGAGI, per germline. This CDR3 has 14 residues. The CDR3 DNA follows: TGTGCCAGCAAGGGGGAGGGAGAAACCGGGGAGCTGTTTTTT. It codes for CASKGEGETGELFF.

The rearrangement links TRBV28 to TRBJ2-6; 8 bases are shared with TRBD1. This CDR3 comprises 16 residues. Germline CDR1 and CDR2: MDHEN and SYDVKM. Losses at the gene ends were 4 bases for V and 4 bases for J; bases not matched to a gene: 6. The chain's CDR3 is CASSSWTGSGANVLTF. In nucleotides, the CDR3 is TGTGCCAGCAGTTCCTGGACAGGGTCAGGGGCCAACGTCCTGACTTTC.

This chain links TRBV7-9 with TRBJ1-2, with TRBD1 as a possible D gene (5 bases). The V and J ends lost 6 bases and 4 bases respectively, with 18 bases between them. CDR3 size: 15 residues. Germline-derived CDR1 and CDR2 are SEHNR and FQNEAQ (reference sequence). The CDR3 sequence: CASSSIKGVGYGYTF. DNA for the CDR3: TGTGCCAGCAGTTCCATTAAAGGGGTGGGCTATGGCTACACCTTC.

The rearrangement joins TRBV6-5 to TRBJ2-5; possibly TRBD2 for D (6 bases). This CDR3 has 13 amino acids. Germline loops: CDR1 MNHEY, CDR2 SVGAGI. The V end was cut by 6 bases, the J end by 2 bases, with 10 bases between. The chain's CDR3 is CASSRLEQETQYF. CDR3 nucleotide sequence: TGTGCCAGCAGCAGACTAGAACAAGAGACCCAGTACTTC.

This clone was seen more than once but under ten times. The chain carries TRBV7-2 and TRBJ2-1, with 8 bases identical to TRBD2. The V gene end was trimmed by 5 bases and the J gene end by 2 bases; junction bases not matched to a gene: 5. The CDR3 is 15 residues long. Germline V gene sequence: CDR1 SGHTA, CDR2 FQGNSA. Here the CDR3 reads CASSPLADTYNEQFF. In DNA form, the CDR3 reads TGTGCCAGCAGCCCACTAGCGGACACCTACAATGAGCAGTTCTTC. The full variable domain, in which reference TRBV7-2 and TRBJ2-1 provide the parts outside the CDR3, is GAGVSQSPSNKVTEKGKDVELRCDPISGHTALYWYRQSLGQGLEFLIYFQGNSAPDKSGLPSDRFSAERTGGSVSTLTIQRTQQEDSAVYLCASSPLADTYNEQFFGPGTRLTVL.

V is TRBV18 and J is TRBJ2-7; 7 bases map to TRBD2. The ends lost 3 bases at V and 2 bases at J; junction bases unmatched: 4. The length of the CDR3 is 14 residues. Germline V gene lookup returns CDR1 KGHSH and CDR2 LQKENI. CDR3 sequence (DNA): TGTGCCAGCTCACCCGGACTAGAAGCCTACGAGCAGTACTTC. Amino acids: CASSPGLEAYEQYF. Filled out from reference TRBV18 and TRBJ2-7, the complete variable domain reads NAGVMQNPRHLVRRRGQEARLRCSPMKGHSHVYWYRQLPEEGLKFMVYLQKENIIDESGMPKERFSAEFPKEGPSILRIQQVVRGDSAAYFCASSPGLEAYEQYFGPGTRLTVT.

This sequence joins TRBV19 and TRBJ2-1, with D tentatively TRBD1 (5 bases). The CDR3 consists of 16 residues. Deletions cut 6 bases from V and 3 bases from J, with 18 bases between. Germline assignment: CDR1 LNHDA and CDR2 SQIVND (reference sequence). CDR3 coding DNA: TGTGCCAGTAGCCTTAAGGGGATCGGGCTCTACAATGAGCAGTTCTTC. This gives the protein CASSLKGIGLYNEQFF.

The chain links TRBV5-1 to TRBJ1-6; 9 bases align to TRBD1. The V gene's germline CDR1 is SGHRS and CDR2 YFSETQ. J lost 9 bases, V lost 0 bases, and 4 bases had no gene match. This CDR3 region has 15 residues. The CDR3 DNA follows: TGCGCCAGCAGCTTGGAGGGACAGGGAAGTTCACCCCTCCACTTT. Amino acid sequence: CASSLEGQGSSPLHF.

J is TRBJ1-6 and V is TRBV7-9; D perhaps matches TRBD1 (6 bases). Deletions cut 5 bases from V and 8 bases from J, with 13 bases between. CDR3 length: 14 residues. Germline lookup yields CDR1 SEHNR and CDR2 FQNEAQ (reference sequence). The CDR3 is CASSATGWDSPLHF. The CDR3 coding sequence is TGTGCCAGCAGCGCAACAGGGTGGGATTCACCCCTCCACTTT.

This clone was counted only a few times. This chain uses TRBV5-6 with TRBJ1-1; 8 nucleotides match TRBD1. Trimming took 3 bases from V and 4 from J; bases not matched to a gene: 5. The CDR3 totals 14 residues. The germline V gene has CDR1 SGHDT and CDR2 YYEEEE. The chain's CDR3 is CASSWTGFTTEAFF. Here the CDR3 DNA reads TGTGCCAGCAGCTGGACAGGGTTTACCACTGAAGCTTTCTTT. The full variable domain, its missing parts supplied by reference TRBV5-6 and TRBJ1-1, is DAGVTQSPTHLIKTRGQQVTLRCSPKSGHDTVSWYQQALGQGPQFIFQYYEEEERQRGNFPDRFSGHQFPNYSSELNVNALLLGDSALYLCASSWTGFTTEAFFGQGTRLTVV.